This T cell receptor beta chain was identified in a study of T cell repertoires in ileal Crohn's disease. Turning to the study itself: Every patient was operated on for stricturing (approximately 60%) or penetrating (approximately 40%) complications. The M0 sample came from the inflamed ileal portion of the resected specimen. Roughly 470 nanograms of biopsy DNA per sample underwent TCRB immunosequencing.

CDR1 is GTSNPN and CDR2 is SVGIG in the germline V gene (reference sequence). The CDR3 spans 14 residues. The V end lost 0 bases, the J end lost 1 base, and 7 bases lay between the germline ends. Study-wide points: Mucosal expansions were suggested to be mainly CD8 T cells.

Noted time point: inflamed ileum from the surgical specimen. TCRdb's table, derived via immunoSEQ multiplex PCR, lists solely in-frame clones and lacks some. The table records roughly 4,200 clones, 76% of them present only once. Concerning this clone itself: The antigen is unknown.

This chain joins TRBV30 and TRBJ1-5; D gene ambiguous. The sequencing sample was made of ileal tissue. This sequence originates from an adult with Crohn's disease. CDR3 in DNA: TGTGCCTGGAGTGTAGGGCTGAGCAATCAGCCCCAGCATTTT. As protein: CAWSVGLSNQPQHF.